One and the same sample provided the 3 T cell receptor beta chains below, sequenced in a study of shared clonotypes between healthy human individuals. Sequencing was performed with immunoSEQ multiplex PCR; in TCRdb, only in-frame clones are kept and a portion is missing. This table holds some 1,400,000 clones, about 96% found once. Sequencing was carried out using naive CD4+ T cells sorted from blood. Subset denoted: CD45RA+ positively selected. Source of these receptors: a man younger than 45 in good health.

This chain links TRBV7-2 with TRBJ2-2; D is undetermined. Germline CDR1 reads SGHTA; CDR2 reads FQGNSA. Trimming cost V 2 bases and J 8 bases, with 9 bases left between them. There are 13 residues in the CDR3. The CDR3 region is CASSLLGVGELFF. The CDR3 DNA is TGTGCCAGCAGCTTACTCGGAGTGGGGGAGCTGTTTTTT.

Remarks on this clone: The sample holds other DNA sequences that translate to the same CDR3. V is TRBV28 and J is TRBJ2-7; TRBD1 matches 8 bases. Germline-derived CDR1 and CDR2 are MDHEN and SYDVKM. The V gene end was trimmed by 4 bases and the J gene end by 3 bases; junction bases not matched to a gene: 2. CDR3 size: 13 residues. The CDR3 DNA sequence: TGTGCCAGCAGTTCTGGACAGGGCTACGAGCAGTACTTC. This translates into CASSSGQGYEQYF.

The chain employs TRBV11-2 and TRBJ2-7; tentatively, D is TRBD1 (6 bases). This CDR3 contains 13 residues. Germline CDR1 is SGHAT and CDR2 is FQNNGV. Trimming took off 4 bases at V and 2 bases at J, with 9 bases between the two ends. The CDR3 loop reads CASSSDSTYEQYF. The CDR3 DNA reads as TGTGCCAGCAGCTCGGACAGTACCTACGAGCAGTACTTC.